One T cell receptor (beta chain) is described in this entry. The sample is drawn from a study of shared clonotypes between healthy human individuals. Naive CD8 populations comprised CD45RO-negative cells positively selected for CCR7, excluding terminally differentiated effector memory CD45RA+ cells. The protocol was immunoSEQ multiplex PCR, while the TCRdb copy is restricted to in-frame clones and leaves out a portion. Of about 2.1 million clones in the sample, around 93% were seen once. Germline loops: CDR1 LNHDA, CDR2 SQIVND (reference sequence). The V end lost 9 bases, the J end lost 0 bases, and 17 bases lay between the germline ends. The CDR3 is 15 residues long.

Sequencing was done on a sample of naive CD8+ T cells from PBMCs. The TCR originated in a man aged 18 to 30 in good health. Some clones in this sample may be carry-over from other donors' samples. This chain links TRBV19 with TRBJ2-5; D call uncertain. The chain's CDR3 is CASCAGNMYQETQYF. The DNA for the CDR3 is TGTGCCAGCTGTGCCGGAAACATGTACCAAGAGACCCAGTACTTC.